Listed below are T cell receptor beta chains from one sample, sequenced in a study of T-cell reconstitution after alpha-beta-depleted transplantation in children. Via MiXCR, TCRdb re-called the PCR reads, giving one row per CDR3 protein. The sample records 600,000 to 700,000 distinct CDR3 sequences, around 13% being singletons. The sequenced sample was PBMCs, obtained before TCRalphabeta/CD19-depleted stem cell transplant. Receptors were obtained from a girl aged 2 to 9 with congenital amegakaryocytic thrombocytopenia, due to receive a stem cell transplant. The CDR3 runs from the conserved cysteine through the conserved F or W. D genes are given only for firm matches. Only some rows state a clone size, as once, few, many or a class for expanded clones.

many	TRBV28	TRBJ2-7	.	CASSLYLSDVSSYEQYF	TGTGCCAGCAGTTTATACCTCTCCGACGTCAGCTCCTACGAGCAGTACTTC
few	TRBV14	TRBJ2-3	.	CASSQQGFQADTQYF	TGTGCCAGCAGCCAACAGGGCTTTCAGGCAGATACGCAGTATTTT
few	TRBV25-1	TRBJ2-5	.	CASSESFASSYETQYF	TGTGCCAGCAGTGAATCTTTCGCTAGTTCGTACGAGACCCAGTACTTC
many	TRBV5-1	TRBJ2-3	TRBD1	CASSRDRGRTDTQYF	TGCGCCAGCAGTCGAGACAGGGGTCGGACAGATACGCAGTATTTT
many	TRBV9	TRBJ2-1	TRBD2	CASSPMTSGDYNEQFF	TGTGCCAGCAGCCCTATGACTAGCGGGGACTACAATGAGCAGTTCTTC
many	TRBV7-7	TRBJ2-1	.	CASSFERGNEQFF	TGTGCCAGCAGCTTTGAGCGAGGCAATGAGCAGTTCTTC
many	TRBV5-1	TRBJ1-1	.	CASSLAPLPKTEAFF	TGCGCCAGCAGCTTGGCACCCCTACCAAAAACTGAAGCTTTCTTT
few	TRBV20-1	TRBJ2-6	TRBD1	CSAYSPRDSTLKRSNVLTF	TGCAGTGCTTACTCCCCCCGGGACAGCACGCTTAAGCGGTCCAACGTCCTGACTTTC
many	TRBV21-1	TRBJ2-7	.	CASRRDRDYEQYF	TGTGCCAGCAGACGGGACAGGGACTACGAGCAGTACTTC
many	TRBV20-1	TRBJ2-2	.	CSASASHSPTGELFF	TGCAGTGCTAGCGCCTCACACTCCCCCACCGGGGAGCTGTTTTTT
.	TRBV7-8	TRBJ2-7	.	CASSLGSRGFADEQYF	TGTGCCAGCAGCTTAGGGTCAAGGGGGTTCGCGGACGAGCAGTACTTC
.	TRBV7-9	TRBJ2-1	TRBD1	CASRGQGAYNEQFF	TGTGCCAGCAGGGGACAGGGGGCCTACAATGAGCAGTTCTTC
many	TRBV29-1	TRBJ2-6	.	CSAVGIGFLTF	TGCAGCGCCGTTGGTATCGGTTTTCTGACTTTC
few	TRBV4-1	TRBJ2-7	.	CASSQRMADRRTYEQYF	TGCGCCAGCAGCCAAAGGATGGCGGACAGACGAACCTACGAGCAGTACTTC
few	TRBV7-2	TRBJ2-7	.	CASSSVVGGPYEQYF	TGTGCCAGCAGCTCCGTAGTCGGAGGGCCCTACGAGCAGTACTTC
few	TRBV5-1	TRBJ1-2	.	CASSRIQEFDGYTF	TGCGCCAGCAGCAGAATACAGGAGTTCGATGGCTACACCTTC
many	TRBV5-1	TRBJ2-5	.	CASSRQTETYGQETQYF	TGCGCCAGCAGCAGACAGACAGAGACTTATGGCCAAGAGACCCAGTACTTC
many	TRBV28	TRBJ1-2	.	CATQERWGYGYTF	TGTGCCACCCAAGAGAGGTGGGGATATGGCTACACCTTC
many	TRBV12-3/TRBV12-4	TRBJ2-7	TRBD2	CASSPAGAAGEQYF	TGTGCCAGCAGTCCAGCGGGAGCTGCGGGGGAGCAGTACTTC
few	TRBV6-1	TRBJ2-5	TRBD2	CASSPGLADQETQYF	TGTGCCAGCAGTCCGGGACTAGCGGACCAAGAGACCCAGTACTTC
.	TRBV20-1	TRBJ1-2	.	CSARADGSSSYGYTF	TGCAGTGCTAGAGCCGACGGTAGCTCTAGCTATGGCTACACCTTC
many	TRBV12-5	TRBJ1-4	.	CASGFGQTNEKLFF	TGTGCTAGTGGTTTTGGGCAGACTAATGAAAAACTGTTTTTT
.	TRBV10-3	TRBJ2-4	.	CATQTERPTKNIQYF	TGTGCCACCCAGACAGAGAGGCCCACCAAAAACATTCAGTACTTC
.	TRBV4-1	TRBJ2-7	TRBD2	CASSQEGGLAGYYEQYF	TGCGCCAGCAGCCAAGAGGGGGGACTAGCGGGATACTACGAGCAGTACTTC
many	TRBV25-1	TRBJ2-7	.	CASSSRDGWTYEQYF	TGTGCCAGCAGCAGCCGGGATGGATGGACCTACGAGCAGTACTTC
many	TRBV12-3/TRBV12-4	TRBJ1-1	.	CASRAGRNTEAFF	TGTGCCAGCAGGGCCGGACGGAACACTGAAGCTTTCTTT
many	TRBV7-2	TRBJ2-1	TRBD2	CASSLTSGRINEQFF	TGTGCCAGCAGCTTAACTAGCGGGAGGATAAATGAGCAGTTCTTC
many	TRBV4-1	TRBJ1-1	.	CASSRGQSTEAFF	TGCGCCAGCAGCCGCGGACAGAGCACTGAAGCTTTCTTT
many	TRBV12-3/TRBV12-4	TRBJ2-1	.	CASTNSGARGRNEQFF	TGTGCCAGCACCAATTCCGGGGCGCGGGGTAGAAATGAGCAGTTCTTC
many	TRBV5-1	TRBJ1-5	.	CASSLVAGENQPQHF	TGCGCCAGCAGCTTGGTGGCAGGAGAAAATCAGCCCCAGCATTTT
.	TRBV18	TRBJ2-1	TRBD1	CASSKTDRGAYNEQFF	TGTGCCAGCTCTAAAACCGACAGGGGCGCCTACAATGAGCAGTTCTTC
many	TRBV5-1	TRBJ1-2	TRBD1	CASSLGRQGNNYGYTF	TGCGCCAGCAGCTTGGGGAGACAGGGGAATAACTATGGCTACACCTTC
few	TRBV19	TRBJ1-2	.	CASTALQLYGYTF	TGTGCCAGCACGGCCCTCCAACTCTATGGCTACACCTTC
many	TRBV19	TRBJ2-5	.	CAPRGRPETQYF	TGTGCCCCCAGGGGCAGACCAGAGACCCAGTACTTC
many	TRBV7-8	TRBJ1-1	TRBD1	CASTRTGGERNTEAFF	TGTGCCAGCACCCGGACAGGGGGCGAGCGGAACACTGAAGCTTTCTTT
many	TRBV12-3/TRBV12-4	TRBJ2-1	TRBD1	CASSSRDRNNEQFF	TGTGCCAGCAGTTCCCGGGACAGAAACAATGAGCAGTTCTTC
few	TRBV2	TRBJ2-6	.	CASSEEGKSGANVLTF	TGTGCCAGCAGTGAGGAGGGGAAGTCTGGGGCCAACGTCCTGACTTTC
many	TRBV5-1	TRBJ2-2	.	CASSLYGATNTGELFF	TGCGCCAGCAGCTTGTACGGGGCTACGAACACCGGGGAGCTGTTTTTT
.	TRBV20-1	TRBJ2-1	TRBD1	CSARDFLGQGLGVFGEQFF	TGCAGTGCTAGAGATTTTTTGGGACAGGGATTAGGGGTTTTCGGTGAGCAGTTCTTC
.	TRBV30	TRBJ1-2	.	CACGGYGYTF	TGTGCCTGTGGGGGGTACGGCTACACCTTC
many	TRBV5-1	TRBJ2-1	TRBD1	CASSASGQGRGNEQFF	TGCGCCAGCAGCGCTTCGGGACAGGGGCGCGGGAATGAGCAGTTCTTC
few	TRBV29-1	TRBJ1-2	.	CSVDRDNGGYTF	TGCAGCGTTGATCGGGACAACGGGGGCTACACCTTC
many	TRBV20-1	TRBJ2-1	.	CSARDLGAPRNEQFF	TGCAGTGCTAGAGATTTGGGGGCCCCTAGGAATGAGCAGTTCTTC
.	TRBV12-3/TRBV12-4	TRBJ2-7	.	CASTSSSTGPEYF	TGTGCCAGCACCTCTTCCTCGACGGGCCCAGAGTACTTC
.	TRBV7-9	TRBJ1-2	.	CASSFIRWGTHGYTF	TGTGCCAGCAGCTTTATCCGTTGGGGGACCCATGGCTACACCTTC
.	TRBV5-1	TRBJ2-5	TRBD2	CASSSAFSGEKDGETQYF	TGCGCCAGCAGCTCCGCGTTTAGCGGGGAAAAGGATGGAGAGACCCAGTACTTC
few	TRBV10-3	TRBJ2-7	.	CAIRPGATSSYEQYF	TGTGCCATCAGACCAGGGGCTACCAGCTCCTACGAGCAGTACTTC
many	TRBV12-3/TRBV12-4	TRBJ1-2	TRBD1	CASSQGQGRSYGYTF	TGTGCCAGCAGTCAAGGACAGGGGCGCTCCTATGGCTACACCTTC
.	TRBV6-5	TRBJ1-5	.	CASSYSTYSNQPQHF	TGTGCCAGCAGTTACTCGACCTATAGCAATCAGCCCCAGCATTTT
many	TRBV24-1	TRBJ2-1	.	CATSLEGYEQFF	TGTGCCACCAGTCTGGAGGGATATGAGCAGTTCTTC
few	TRBV12-3/TRBV12-4	TRBJ1-1	.	CASRRAFEAFF	TGTGCCAGCAGGCGGGCCTTTGAAGCTTTCTTT
few	TRBV7-6	TRBJ2-7	TRBD1	CASSLQQGYEQYF	TGTGCCAGCAGCTTGCAACAGGGGTACGAGCAGTACTTC